This T cell receptor (beta chain) was sequenced for a study of T cell responses to AZD1222 COVID-19 vaccine. There are 15 residues in the CDR3. Germline V gives CDR1 SNHLY, CDR2 FYNNEI. V was trimmed by 7 bases and J by 1 base, leaving 14 bases between them. This clone was recorded once. The antigen remains unidentified. The study, taken as a whole, reports: Repertoire collection took place solely once the T cell response had peaked. Most donors were white British, females outnumbered males, and clonal diversity was possibly underestimated. The number of AZD1222 recipients seropositive at baseline was only 6 or 7.

Timing groups of about 4 and about 12 weeks for second doses were pooled. TCRdb's copy holds only in-frame clones and misses some; the assay was immunoSEQ multiplex PCR. The table includes around 130,000 clones, about 88% detected once. The sequenced sample was peripheral blood, obtained 28 days after the second AZD1222 dose. This chain joins TRBV2 and TRBJ2-1, with a possible D match to TRBD1 (5 bases). The clonotype was recovered from an adult who received the AZD1222 COVID-19 vaccine. As DNA, the CDR3 is TGTGCCAGCAAAACCAGGGCGCTATCCTACAATGAGCAGTTCTTC. It translates to CASKTRALSYNEQFF.